What follows are 30 T cell receptor beta chains derived from one specimen sequenced in a study of OX40 agonist ivuxolimab in advanced cancers. TCRdb's copy holds only in-frame clones and misses some; the assay was immunoSEQ multiplex PCR. The sample lists 65,000 to 80,000 clones, 90% to 95% occurring once. Material: CD4+ or CD8+ T cells sorted from blood, obtained in a trial of the OX40 agonist ivuxolimab. The receptor source for this set is an adult with an advanced solid tumor such as melanoma, head and neck, liver or kidney cancer.

This clone occurred once. One end of the junction does not line up with germline, which may come from a read error. The CDR3 bases are TGTGCCAGCTCCCCACAGGGGGCTACGAGCAATCAGCCCCAGCATTTT. Its translation: CASSPQGATSNQPQHF. The chain carries TRBV18 and TRBJ1-5; 9 bases are a match to TRBD1. CDR3 length: 16 amino acids. CDR1 KGHSH and CDR2 LQKENI come from the germline V gene. Complete variable domain (other parts from reference TRBV18 and TRBJ1-5): NAGVMQNPRHLVRRRGQEARLRCSPMKGHSHVYWYRQLPEEGLKFMVYLQKENIIDESGMPKERFSAEFPKEGPSILRIQQVVRGDSAAYFCASSPQGATSNQPQHFGDGTRLSIL.

The chain links TRBV7-3 to TRBJ2-3; possible D gene TRBD2, 5 bases. Germline CDR1 and CDR2: SGHTA and FQGTGA. V was shortened by 2 bases and J by 6 bases, with 15 bases between the two germline ends. The CDR3 totals 15 residues. The DNA of the CDR3 is TGTGCCAGCAGCTTATGGCTAGCAGCGCGGGATACGCAGTATTTT. It yields the protein CASSLWLAARDTQYF.

The chain carries TRBV5-8 and TRBJ1-1; unclear D gene. From germline, CDR1 is SGHTS and CDR2 YDEGEE. With 6 bases removed from V and 1 base from J, the gap between germline ends came to 16 bases. This CDR3 has 15 residues. CDR3 in amino acids: CASKKGSGRNTEAFF. In DNA form, the CDR3 reads TGTGCCAGCAAGAAAGGATCGGGCAGGAACACTGAAGCTTTCTTT.

The chain joins TRBV7-9 to TRBJ1-1; 8 bases fit TRBD1. Germline CDR1 SEHNR, CDR2 FQNEAQ (reference sequence). After removal of 2 bases from V and 6 bases from J, the junction contained 8 bases not matched to a gene. This CDR3 has 15 residues. CDR3 bases: TGTGCCAGCAGCTTATATGGACAGGGAGCCGCTGAAGCTTTCTTT. This codes for CASSLYGQGAAEAFF.

To note about this clone: The sample has other DNA sequences that encode this CDR3 too. The chain uses TRBV5-8 and TRBJ2-7, with 9 bases identical to TRBD2. The CDR3 has 15 amino acids. V shed 8 bases, J shed 1 base, and the junction held 10 bases outside the gene matches. Per germline, CDR1 SGHTS and CDR2 YDEGEE. The CDR3 sequence is CASNKLAGLSYEQYF. DNA of the CDR3: TGTGCCAGTAACAAACTAGCGGGCCTGTCCTACGAGCAGTACTTC.

CDR3 loop: CASSKGKVRETQYF. In nucleotides, the CDR3 is TGTGCCAGCAGCAAGGGTAAAGTACGCGAGACCCAGTACTTC. The chain joins TRBV11-3 to TRBJ2-5; D gene unclear. Germline loops: CDR1 SGHNT, CDR2 YENEEA. The CDR3 consists of 14 residues. The V and J ends lost 5 bases and 5 bases respectively, with 15 bases between them.

The V gene is TRBV7-3, the J gene TRBJ2-3, with TRBD2 matching 7 bases. Unmatched junction bases numbered 5, after V lost 4 bases and J lost 1 base. Germline-derived CDR1 and CDR2 are SGHTA and FQGTGA. The CDR3 totals 15 residues. The CDR3 here is CASSYTGGGTDTQYF. The CDR3 DNA reads as TGTGCCAGCAGCTATACGGGAGGCGGCACAGATACGCAGTATTTT.

The chain combines TRBV4-2 with TRBJ1-5; D ambiguous. Germline values: CDR1 LGHNA, CDR2 YNFKEQ. CDR3 length: 17 residues. V shed 0 bases and J shed 9 bases, with 21 bases lying between them. The CDR3, as DNA: TGTGCCAGCAGCCAAGATGGGCAGTCCAACCCTCTGCGGCCCCAGCATTTT. It yields the protein CASSQDGQSNPLRPQHF.

This chain connects TRBV28 to TRBJ2-7, with TRBD1 identical over 8 bases. Germline V CDR1 and CDR2: MDHEN, SYDVKM. The trim removed 6 bases at V and 1 base at J, leaving 5 bases unmatched. The CDR3 spans 14 residues. The CDR3: CASRTTGVSYEQYF. The DNA for the CDR3 is TGTGCCAGCAGAACGACAGGGGTTTCCTACGAGCAGTACTTC. Complete variable domain (other parts from reference TRBV28 and TRBJ2-7): DVKVTQSSRYLVKRTGEKVFLECVQDMDHENMFWYRQDPGLGLRLIYFSYDVKMKEKGDIPEGYSVSREKKERFSLILESASTNQTSMYLCASRTTGVSYEQYFGPGTRLTVT.

This chain links TRBV6-6 with TRBJ1-5; 7 bases are a match to TRBD1. Trimming removed 6 bases from V and 3 bases from J; junction bases left unmatched: 5. The CDR3 spans 14 residues. Germline-derived CDR1 and CDR2 are MNHNY and SVGAGI (reference sequence). CDR3 DNA sequence: TGTGCCAGCAGCCGGACAGGAAACAATCAGCCCCAGCATTTT. Its translation: CASSRTGNNQPQHF.

Comments on this clone: Other DNA sequences of this sample code for an identical CDR3. This rearrangement joins TRBV7-3 to TRBJ2-5; maybe TRBD1 (5 bases). Germline V gene lookup returns CDR1 SGHTA and CDR2 FQGTGA. The CDR3 sequence is 14 residues long. Trimming shortened V by 5 bases and J by 1 base, and 11 bases separated the two germline ends. CDR3 sequence (DNA): TGTGCCAGCAGCCCCACAGGACCCCAAGAGACCCAGTACTTC. This gives the protein CASSPTGPQETQYF.

The V call is TRBV18, the J call TRBJ2-7, with 8 bases fitting TRBD2. The V segment lost 2 bases and the J segment 3 bases; nucleotides outside the gene matches: 3. Germline V gene sequence: CDR1 KGHSH, CDR2 LQKENI. There are 14 residues in the CDR3. The DNA for the CDR3 is TGTGCCAGCTCACCAGACAGCGGGAGCTACGAGCAGTACTTC. Its translation: CASSPDSGSYEQYF.

Here the CDR3 DNA reads TGTGCCAGCAGCGCGGGAGCGAACACCGGGGAGCTGTTTTTT. Translation gives CASSAGANTGELFF. The chain joins TRBV11-2 to TRBJ2-2; the match to TRBD2 covers 7 bases. The CDR3 has 14 amino acids. CDR1 and CDR2 (germline): SGHAT, FQNNGV. V shed 5 bases and J 0 bases; nucleotides not matched to a gene: 0.

This chain connects TRBV29-1 to TRBJ2-1; D is undetermined. Between the trimmed V and J ends, which lost 7 bases and 0 bases, there was a span of 13 bases. Germline V gene sequence: CDR1 SQVTM, CDR2 ANQGSEA. The CDR3 runs to 14 residues. The CDR3 loop is CSDSGSSSYNEQFF. The CDR3 nucleotides read TGCAGCGACTCCGGGTCCTCCTCCTACAATGAGCAGTTCTTC.

The chain employs TRBV6-5 and TRBJ2-1; 8 nucleotides match TRBD2. CDR1 and CDR2 from the germline V gene are MNHEY and SVGAGI. V gave up 5 bases and J gave up 9 bases; unmatched junction bases: 9. The CDR3 covers 14 residues. In nucleotides, the CDR3 is TGTGCCAGCAGTCGTGGAGCGGGAGTCCCTGAGCAGTTCTTC. This codes for CASSRGAGVPEQFF.

The rearrangement joins TRBV4-2 to TRBJ2-5; TRBD2 aligns across 8 bases. V lost 1 base to trimming and J lost 4 bases; unmatched junction nucleotides: 5. The CDR3 has 15 residues. The V gene's germline CDR1 is LGHNA and CDR2 YNFKEQ. The CDR3 DNA is TGTGCCAGCAGCCAAGCGGGAGGGCCTGGAGAGACCCAGTACTTC. It is translated as CASSQAGGPGETQYF.

This chain links TRBV5-1 with TRBJ1-2, with unresolved D. V was shortened by 7 bases and J by 1 base, with 11 bases between the two germline ends. The CDR3 has 13 amino acids. Germline assignment: CDR1 SGHRS and CDR2 YFSETQ. Written as DNA, the CDR3 is TGCGCCAGCTCTTCCGGGGATAACTATGGCTACACCTTC. It codes for CASSSGDNYGYTF.

The genes are TRBV28 and TRBJ1-2, with D unclear. The length of the CDR3 is 13 residues. The germline CDR1 and CDR2 sequences are MDHEN and SYDVKM. Trimming cost V 5 bases and J 2 bases, with 9 bases left between them. In DNA, the CDR3 is TGTGCCAGCAGTACCCCCATAAACTATGGCTACACCTTC. It is translated as CASSTPINYGYTF.

This clone was seen just once. This chain connects TRBV5-3 to TRBJ2-5; D not certain. TRBV5-3 is classed as an ORF, of uncertain function. V was clipped by 4 bases and J by 10 bases, with 11 bases between them. The CDR3 covers 11 residues. CDR3 sequence (DNA): TGTGCCAGAAGCCCGGTCGCGAGCCAGTACTTC. Protein: CARSPVASQYF.

This rearrangement joins TRBV28 to TRBJ2-3, with TRBD1 identical over 8 bases. J gave up 1 base and V 6 bases, and 6 bases lay outside the gene matches. Germline-derived CDR1 and CDR2 are MDHEN and SYDVKM. The CDR3 length is 15 residues. The CDR3 is CASSYGRGRTDTQYF. DNA of the CDR3: TGTGCCAGCAGCTACGGCAGGGGGCGCACAGATACGCAGTATTTT.

The CDR3: CASSLGLAGVETQYF. DNA for the CDR3: TGCGCCAGCAGCTTGGGACTAGCGGGAGTGGAGACCCAGTACTTC. This chain links TRBV5-1 with TRBJ2-5; 12 nucleotides align to TRBD2. V trimming: 0 bases; J trimming: 5 bases; junction bases outside the gene matches: 2. CDR3 length equals 15 residues. Looked up from germline, CDR1 is SGHRS and CDR2 is YFSETQ.

The chain carries TRBV18 and TRBJ2-1; D may be TRBD1 (6 bases). V gave up 5 bases and J gave up 0 bases, with 11 bases separating them. The CDR3 runs 15 residues. The V gene's germline CDR1 is KGHSH and CDR2 LQKENI. The CDR3 protein is CASSTGQLSYNEQFF. The DNA for the CDR3 is TGTGCCAGCTCAACAGGACAGCTCTCCTACAATGAGCAGTTCTTC.

The chain recombines TRBV29-1 with TRBJ1-6, with D tentatively TRBD1 (5 bases). This CDR3 region has 13 residues. V was trimmed by 7 bases and J by 6 bases, leaving 13 bases between them. Germline V gene data show CDR1 as SQVTM and CDR2 as ANQGSEA. The CDR3: CSARQGSNSPLHF. Here the CDR3 DNA reads TGCAGCGCCCGCCAGGGAAGTAATTCACCCCTCCACTTT.

The chain combines TRBV5-1 with TRBJ2-3; 10 nucleotides align to TRBD2. The CDR3 is 16 residues long. The V and J ends lost 4 bases and 2 bases, in that order; junction bases with no gene match: 7. CDR1 SGHRS and CDR2 YFSETQ come from the germline V gene. Here the CDR3 reads CASSQTSGLFTDTQYF. The CDR3 DNA sequence: TGCGCCAGCAGCCAGACTAGCGGGCTCTTCACAGATACGCAGTATTTT.

The chain joins TRBV7-2 to TRBJ2-7; perhaps D is TRBD1 or TRBD2 (5 bases each). CDR1 is SGHTA and CDR2 is FQGNSA in the germline V gene. V shed 4 bases and J shed 2 bases, with 9 bases lying between them. The CDR3 is made up of 13 amino acids. CDR3 sequence: CASSSGTTYEQYF. CDR3 DNA: TGTGCCAGCAGCTCCGGGACCACCTACGAGCAGTACTTC.

For the CDR3, the DNA is TGTGCCAGCAGCCAAGATTCACCGGGACAGAATCTGAACACTGAAGCTTTCTTT. Its protein product is CASSQDSPGQNLNTEAFF. The V call is TRBV4-2, the J call TRBJ1-1; 7 positions agree with TRBD1. The trim removed 0 bases at V and 0 bases at J, leaving 10 bases unmatched. Germline lookup yields CDR1 LGHNA and CDR2 YNFKEQ. The CDR3 loop spans 18 amino acids.

Only a few counts were recorded for this clone. V is TRBV5-1 and J is TRBJ2-1, with 14 bases aligning to TRBD2. There are 15 residues in the CDR3. Unmatched junction bases numbered 13, after V lost 6 bases and J lost 14 bases. Germline lookup yields CDR1 SGHRS and CDR2 YFSETQ. Here the CDR3 DNA reads TGCGCCAGCACCCCTGACCCGGGACTAGCGGGAGTTGAGTTCTTC. This codes for CASTPDPGLAGVEFF.

This rearrangement joins TRBV6-6 to TRBJ2-1, with 8 bases identical to TRBD1. Trimming at V came to 2 bases and at J to 5 bases, leaving 8 bases not matched to a gene. There are 16 residues in the CDR3. Germline values: CDR1 MNHNY, CDR2 SVGAGI (reference sequence). DNA for the CDR3: TGTGCCAGCAGTTACGCCAGGGGGCGCGGGGACAATGAGCAGTTCTTC. Its translation is CASSYARGRGDNEQFF.

The V and J genes are TRBV7-2 and TRBJ2-1, with D perhaps TRBD1 or TRBD2 (5 bases each). Per germline, CDR1 SGHTA and CDR2 FQGNSA. The CDR3 totals 13 residues. Trimming took 3 bases from V and 9 from J, leaving 12 bases between them. For the CDR3, the DNA is TGTGCCAGCAGCTTGGGACCCCTCGGTGAGCAGTTCTTC. This encodes CASSLGPLGEQFF.

This clone was counted once. The gene calls are TRBV10-3 and TRBJ1-2; no definite D call. V was pared by 2 bases and J by 3 bases, with 4 bases between. CDR3 size: 12 residues. CDR1 is ENHRY and CDR2 is SYGVKD in the germline V gene. The CDR3 sequence is CAISETDYGYTF. CDR3 coding DNA: TGTGCCATCAGTGAGACAGACTATGGCTACACCTTC.